The 5 T cell receptor beta chains listed next were all sequenced from one sample in a study of blood T cell repertoires in COVID-19. TCRdb's table, derived via immunoSEQ multiplex PCR, lists solely in-frame clones and lacks some. The table records roughly 290,000 clones, approximately 85% of them present only once. The sample was PBMCs or T cells enriched from blood (not recorded which). Receptors originate from a woman in her twenties or thirties who had recovered from COVID-19.

The chain has TRBV18 and TRBJ2-3; TRBD1 matches at 9 bases. The CDR3 length is 15 residues. The J segment lost 6 bases and the V segment lost 4 bases, leaving 8 bases of the junction unmatched. CDR1 and CDR2 from the germline V gene are KGHSH and LQKENI. CDR3 coding DNA: TGTGCCAGCTCACACCGGGACAGGGTGGCCGATACGCAGTATTTT. Amino acid sequence: CASSHRDRVADTQYF.

The chain couples TRBV9 to TRBJ2-1; 9 bases are a match to TRBD1. V dropped 3 bases and J dropped 7; count of bases not matched to a gene: 17. CDR1 is SGDLS, CDR2 YYNGEE, per germline. The CDR3 length is 18 residues. The CDR3 DNA reads TGTGCCAGCAGCGCCAGTAGCAAACGGGACAGGGAGGGAAATGAGCAGTTCTTC. Protein: CASSASSKRDREGNEQFF.

This chain uses TRBV18 with TRBJ1-1, with 10 bases matching TRBD1. V shed 0 bases, J shed 2 bases, and the junction held 9 bases outside the gene matches. Looked up from germline, CDR1 is KGHSH and CDR2 is LQKENI. The CDR3 has 18 amino acids. CDR3 sequence: CASSPPGGTGDGNTEAFF. In DNA form, the CDR3 reads TGTGCCAGCTCACCACCCGGTGGGACAGGGGACGGCAACACTGAAGCTTTCTTT.

This sequence joins TRBV11-2 and TRBJ2-2, with 13 bases aligning to TRBD2. Germline assignment: CDR1 SGHAT and CDR2 FQNNGV. The CDR3 is 16 amino acids. Trimming at V came to 2 bases and at J to 7 bases, leaving 4 bases not matched to a gene. CDR3 in amino acids: CASSLTSGGAIGELFF. CDR3 bases: TGTGCCAGCAGCTTAACTAGCGGGGGGGCGATCGGGGAGCTGTTTTTT.

The V gene is TRBV6-5, the J gene TRBJ2-2, with 8 positions matching TRBD1. This CDR3 contains 13 residues. The V gene's germline CDR1 is MNHEY and CDR2 SVGAGI. J gave up 6 bases and V 6 bases, and 3 bases lay outside the gene matches. CDR3 protein: CASRLQGAGELFF. CDR3 coding DNA: TGTGCCAGCAGATTACAGGGGGCCGGGGAGCTGTTTTTT.